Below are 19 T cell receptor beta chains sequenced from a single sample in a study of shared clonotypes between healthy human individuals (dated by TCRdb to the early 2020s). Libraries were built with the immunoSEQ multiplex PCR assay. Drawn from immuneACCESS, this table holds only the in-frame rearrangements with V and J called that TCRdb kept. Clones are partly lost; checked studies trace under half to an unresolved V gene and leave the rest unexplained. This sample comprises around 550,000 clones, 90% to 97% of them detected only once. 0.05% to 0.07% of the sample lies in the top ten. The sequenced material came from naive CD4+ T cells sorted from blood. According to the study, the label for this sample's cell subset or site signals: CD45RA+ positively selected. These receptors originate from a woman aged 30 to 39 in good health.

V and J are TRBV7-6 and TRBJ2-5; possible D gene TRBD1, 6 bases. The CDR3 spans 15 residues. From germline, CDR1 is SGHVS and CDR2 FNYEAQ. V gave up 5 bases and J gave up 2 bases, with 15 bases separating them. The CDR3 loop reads CASSPTGKRQETQYF. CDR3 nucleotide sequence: TGTGCCAGCAGCCCAACAGGGAAGAGGCAAGAGACCCAGTACTTC.

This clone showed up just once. The CDR3: CASSTGQGNEKLFF. Here the CDR3 DNA reads TGTGCCAGCAGCACGGGACAGGGGAACGAAAAACTGTTTTTT. The chain combines TRBV21-1 with TRBJ1-4; no check of the table's D call, TRBD1, against the DNA was made. TRBV21-1 is noted as a pseudogene. The CDR3 spans 14 residues.

CDR3 protein: CASSQDSYGNTIYF. DNA of the CDR3: TGTGCCAGCAGCCAAGATAGTTATGGAAACACCATATATTTT. The chain has TRBV4-2 and TRBJ1-3, with D unclear. CDR1 LGHNA and CDR2 YNFKEQ come from the germline V gene. With 0 bases removed from V and 3 bases from J, the gap between germline ends came to 6 bases. The CDR3 contains 14 residues.

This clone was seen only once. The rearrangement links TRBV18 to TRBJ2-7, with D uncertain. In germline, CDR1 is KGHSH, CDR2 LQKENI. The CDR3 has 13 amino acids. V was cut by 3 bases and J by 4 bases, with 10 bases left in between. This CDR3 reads CASSPGDLYEQYF. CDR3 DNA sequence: TGTGCCAGCTCACCGGGTGACCTGTACGAGCAGTACTTC.

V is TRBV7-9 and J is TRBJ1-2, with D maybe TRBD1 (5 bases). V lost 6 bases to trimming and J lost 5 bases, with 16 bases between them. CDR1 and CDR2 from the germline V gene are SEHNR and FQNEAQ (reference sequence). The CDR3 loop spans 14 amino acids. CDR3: CASSPAGTEYGYTF. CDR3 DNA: TGTGCCAGCAGTCCAGCCGGGACCGAGTATGGCTACACCTTC. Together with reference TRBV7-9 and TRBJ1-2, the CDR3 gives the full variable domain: DTGVSQNPRHKITKRGQNVTFRCDPISEHNRLYWYRQTLGQGPEFLTYFQNEAQLEKSRLLSDRFSAERPKGSFSTLEIQRTEQGDSAMYLCASSPAGTEYGYTFGSGTRLTVV.

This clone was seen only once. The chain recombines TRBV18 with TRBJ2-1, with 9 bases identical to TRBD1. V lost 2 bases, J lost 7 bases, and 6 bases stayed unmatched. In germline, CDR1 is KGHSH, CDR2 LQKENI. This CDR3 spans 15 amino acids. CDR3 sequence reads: CASSPGGQGTNEQFF. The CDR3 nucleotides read TGTGCCAGCTCACCAGGCGGACAGGGGACTAATGAGCAGTTCTTC.

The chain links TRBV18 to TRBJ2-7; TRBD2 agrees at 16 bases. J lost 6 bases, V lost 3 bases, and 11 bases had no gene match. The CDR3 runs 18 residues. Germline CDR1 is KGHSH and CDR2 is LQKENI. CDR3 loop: CASSPGTSGRALFLEQYF. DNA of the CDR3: TGTGCCAGCTCACCTGGGACTAGCGGGAGGGCCCTCTTCCTCGAGCAGTACTTC.

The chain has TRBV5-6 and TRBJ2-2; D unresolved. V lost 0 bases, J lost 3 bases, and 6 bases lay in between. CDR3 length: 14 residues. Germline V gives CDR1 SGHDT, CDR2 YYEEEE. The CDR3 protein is CASSLDLYTGELFF. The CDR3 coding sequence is TGTGCCAGCAGCTTGGACCTTTACACCGGGGAGCTGTTTTTT.

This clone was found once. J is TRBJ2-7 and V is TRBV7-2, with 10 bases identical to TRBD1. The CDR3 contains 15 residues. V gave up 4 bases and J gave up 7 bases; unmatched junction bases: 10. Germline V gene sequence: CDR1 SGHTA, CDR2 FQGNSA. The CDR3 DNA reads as TGTGCCAGCAGCTCCCGACAGGGGGCGCGGCTTGAGCAGTACTTC. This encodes CASSSRQGARLEQYF. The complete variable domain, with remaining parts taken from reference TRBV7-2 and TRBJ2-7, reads GAGVSQSPSNKVTEKGKDVELRCDPISGHTALYWYRQSLGQGLEFLIYFQGNSAPDKSGLPSDRFSAERTGGSVSTLTIQRTQQEDSAVYLCASSSRQGARLEQYFGPGTRLTVT.

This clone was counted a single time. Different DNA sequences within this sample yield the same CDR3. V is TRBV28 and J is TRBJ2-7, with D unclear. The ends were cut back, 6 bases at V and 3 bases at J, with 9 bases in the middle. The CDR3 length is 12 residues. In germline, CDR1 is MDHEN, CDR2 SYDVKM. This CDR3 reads CASRSASYEQYF. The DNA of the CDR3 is TGTGCCAGCAGAAGCGCCAGCTACGAGCAGTACTTC.

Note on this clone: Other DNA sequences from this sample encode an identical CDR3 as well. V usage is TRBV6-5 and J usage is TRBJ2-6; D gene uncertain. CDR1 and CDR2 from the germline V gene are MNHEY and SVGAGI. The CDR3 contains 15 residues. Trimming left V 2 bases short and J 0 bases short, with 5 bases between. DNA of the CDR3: TGTGCCAGCAGTTACGACTCCTCTGGGGCCAACGTCCTGACTTTC. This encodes CASSYDSSGANVLTF.

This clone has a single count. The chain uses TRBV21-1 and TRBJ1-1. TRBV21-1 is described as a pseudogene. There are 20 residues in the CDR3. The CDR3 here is CASSKSRAVSPKRRNTEAFF. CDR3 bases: TGTGCCAGCAGCAAGAGCCGGGCGGTGAGCCCGAAGCGCAGGAACACTGAAGCTTTCTTT.

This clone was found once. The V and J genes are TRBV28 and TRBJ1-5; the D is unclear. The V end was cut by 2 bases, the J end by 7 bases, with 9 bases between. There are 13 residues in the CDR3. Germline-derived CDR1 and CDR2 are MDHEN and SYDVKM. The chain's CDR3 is CASSLPARQPQHF. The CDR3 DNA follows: TGTGCCAGCAGTTTACCGGCGCGGCAGCCCCAGCATTTT.

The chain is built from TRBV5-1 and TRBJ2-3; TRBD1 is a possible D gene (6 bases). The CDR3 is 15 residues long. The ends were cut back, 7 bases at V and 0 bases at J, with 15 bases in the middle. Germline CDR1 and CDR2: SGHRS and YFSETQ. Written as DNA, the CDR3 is TGCGCCAGCGGGTCATCGACAGGAAGCACAGATACGCAGTATTTT. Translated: CASGSSTGSTDTQYF.

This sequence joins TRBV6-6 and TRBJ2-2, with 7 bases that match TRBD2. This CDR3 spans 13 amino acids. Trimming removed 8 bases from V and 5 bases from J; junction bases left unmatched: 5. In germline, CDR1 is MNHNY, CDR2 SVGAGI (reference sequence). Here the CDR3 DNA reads TGTGCCAGCTGGCGGGAGCGGACCGGGGAGCTGTTTTTT. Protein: CASWRERTGELFF.

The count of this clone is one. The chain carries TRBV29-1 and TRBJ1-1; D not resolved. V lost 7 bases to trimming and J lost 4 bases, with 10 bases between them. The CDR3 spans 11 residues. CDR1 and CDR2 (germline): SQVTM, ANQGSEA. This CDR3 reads CSGGRPTEAFF. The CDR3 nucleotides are TGCAGCGGAGGACGGCCCACTGAAGCTTTCTTT. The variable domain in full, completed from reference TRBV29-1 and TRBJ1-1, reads SAVISQKPSRDICQRGTSLTIQCQVDSQVTMMFWYRQQPGQSLTLIATANQGSEATYESGFVIDKFPISRPNLTFSTLTVSNMSPEDSSIYLCSGGRPTEAFFGQGTRLTVV.

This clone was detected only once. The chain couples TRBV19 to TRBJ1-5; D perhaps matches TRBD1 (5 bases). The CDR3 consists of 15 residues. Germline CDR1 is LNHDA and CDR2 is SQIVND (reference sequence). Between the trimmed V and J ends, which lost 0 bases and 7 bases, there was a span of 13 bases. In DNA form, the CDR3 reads TGTGCCAGTAGTATAGAGGGGCAGGGAGGGCAGCCCCAGCATTTT. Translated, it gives CASSIEGQGGQPQHF.

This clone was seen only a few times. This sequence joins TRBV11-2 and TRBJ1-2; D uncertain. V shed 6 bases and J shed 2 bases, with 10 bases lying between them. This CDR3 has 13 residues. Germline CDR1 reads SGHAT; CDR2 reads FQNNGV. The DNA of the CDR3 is TGTGCCAGCAGGCGGACGGAGAACTATGGCTACACCTTC. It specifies CASRRTENYGYTF. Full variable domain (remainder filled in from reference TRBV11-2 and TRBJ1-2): EAGVAQSPRYKIIEKRQSVAFWCNPISGHATLYWYQQILGQGPKLLIQFQNNGVVDDSQLPKDRFSAERLKGVDSTLKIQPAKLEDSAVYLCASRRTENYGYTFGSGTRLTVV.

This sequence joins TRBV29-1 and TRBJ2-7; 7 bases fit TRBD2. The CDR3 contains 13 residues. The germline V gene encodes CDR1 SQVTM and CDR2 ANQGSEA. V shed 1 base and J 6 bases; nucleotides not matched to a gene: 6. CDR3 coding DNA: TGCAGCGTTGAAGTTGCGGGAGCTGGCGAGCAGTACTTC. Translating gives CSVEVAGAGEQYF.